The source of this T cell receptor beta chain is a study of a mutant IDH1 vaccine in newly diagnosed glioma (dated by TCRdb to the early 2020s). Background on the whole study: Of the approximately 35 treated patients, roughly 60% were male and about 40% were female, and the mean age was approximately 37 years. Prior to enrollment, standard therapy consisting of radiotherapy alone, temozolomide alone, or radiochemotherapy with temozolomide had been administered to patients, with the combination being received by most patients. Peripheral blood was collected at six visits: V03 (baseline), V05, V07, V10, V12 and V13. For exploratory analyses, about 25 treated patients had longitudinal TCRB deep sequencing done wherever samples were available. Beyond this particular receptor, the publication reports: Selection of PBMC samples for TCRB deep sequencing was based on availability. Immune responses induced by the vaccine were seen in roughly 92% of patients across multiple MHC alleles. No apparent relationship was observed between pseudoprogression and alterations in the top peripheral T cell clonotypes detected by TCRB sequencing. The authors noted that analyses of patient blood samples could not be reproduced because of sample limitations.

Receptors were amplified or captured by the immunoSEQ multiplex PCR assay. Following the manufacturer's protocol, the hsTCRB Kit was used to amplify rearranged TCR beta chain sequences. Sequencing of TCRB libraries was carried out on an Illumina MiSeq. As for the original processing: The kit vendor's proprietary platform handled demultiplexing, trimming and gene mapping. TCRdb stores this immuneACCESS table with in-frame sequences only. Part of the clones is absent; in the studies checked, under half of the shortfall reflects unresolved V genes, and no reason is known for the rest. V and J calls plus clone size are reproduced from that table; the DNA served to infer D and trimming. In this sample the table shows some 19,000 clones, about 85% of which occur a single time. The leading ten clones occupy 5% to 6% of the sample. What the time point label conveys for this sample: baseline, week 1 (first vaccination visit). Sample treatment or condition, as interpreted from the label and publication: pre-vaccination baseline after standard-of-care therapy. Donors had newly diagnosed WHO grade 3 or 4 IDH1-mutant astrocytomas with loss of nuclear ATRX. The samples were drawn from NOA16, a multicentre, single-arm, open-label phase I trial in Germany that tested a mutant IDH1 peptide vaccine in humans for the first time. For immunogenicity testing, the blood drawn at visit V03 was used as the baseline sample. Genomic DNA for TCRB sequencing was isolated from EDTA blood with the DNeasy Blood and Tissue Kit.

As for this clone: The antigen it binds to is not known. No much larger clone is present one base from it, and per-base qualities are unavailable.

V lost 3 bases and J lost 0 bases; the stretch between them is 10 bases long. Measured from the cysteine to the phenylalanine, the CDR3 is 15 residues long. Only the CDR3 portion is preserved as DNA: 45 bases, with reading frame beginning at the first base. The germline V gene (reference sequence) specifies LNHDA as CDR1 and SQIVND as CDR2. Sequenced here: PBMCs, sampled from a glioma patient treated with radiotherapy, temozolomide or both. The rearrangement combines TRBV19 with TRBJ2-3, with no reliable assignment of the D segment. The TCR was taken from a middle-aged man with glioma. Read as DNA, the sequence is TGTGCCAGTAGTATGAGTCAGACTAGCACAGATACGCAGTATTTT. It translates to CASSMSQTSTDTQYF.